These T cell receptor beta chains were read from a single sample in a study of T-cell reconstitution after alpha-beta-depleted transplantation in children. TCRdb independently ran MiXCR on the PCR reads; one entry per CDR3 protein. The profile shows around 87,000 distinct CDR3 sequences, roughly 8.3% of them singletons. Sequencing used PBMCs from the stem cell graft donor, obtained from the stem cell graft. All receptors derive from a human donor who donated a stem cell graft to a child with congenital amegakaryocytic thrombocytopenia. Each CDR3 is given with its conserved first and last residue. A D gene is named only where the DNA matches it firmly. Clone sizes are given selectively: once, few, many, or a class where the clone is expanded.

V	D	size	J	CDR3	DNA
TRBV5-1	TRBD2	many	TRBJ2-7	CASSLEGLGGEAYEQYF	TGCGCCAGCAGCTTGGAAGGCCTGGGGGGGGAGGCCTACGAGCAGTACTTC
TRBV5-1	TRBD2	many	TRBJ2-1	CASSLGGEGYEQFF	TGCGCCAGCAGCTTGGGCGGGGAGGGCTATGAGCAGTTCTTC
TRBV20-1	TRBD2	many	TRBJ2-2	CSVRGRADTGELFF	TGCAGTGTTCGCGGGAGGGCAGATACCGGGGAGCTGTTTTTT
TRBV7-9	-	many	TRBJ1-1	CASSLGGAEAFF	TGTGCCAGCAGCTTGGGCGGTGCTGAAGCTTTCTTT
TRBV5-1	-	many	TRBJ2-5	CASSLLEPQETQYF	TGCGCCAGCAGCCTACTAGAACCCCAAGAGACCCAGTACTTC
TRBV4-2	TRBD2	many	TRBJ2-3	CASSQRTSHTQYF	TGTGCCAGCAGCCAGAGGACTAGCCATACGCAGTATTTT
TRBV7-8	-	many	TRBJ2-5	CASSLEGLAQETQYF	TGTGCCAGCAGCTTAGAGGGCCTAGCACAGGAGACCCAGTACTTC
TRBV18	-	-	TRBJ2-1	CASSPRQTSYNEQFF	TGTGCCAGCTCACCGCGACAGACCTCCTACAATGAGCAGTTCTTC
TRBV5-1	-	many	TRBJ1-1	CASSAGTEGTEAFF	TGCGCCAGCAGCGCCGGGACGGAAGGCACTGAAGCTTTCTTT
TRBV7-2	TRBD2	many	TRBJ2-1	CASSLASGGVNEQFF	TGTGCCAGCAGCTTGGCTAGCGGGGGGGTCAATGAGCAGTTCTTC
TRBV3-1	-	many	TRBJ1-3	CASSQVSGNTIYF	TGTGCCAGCAGCCAGGTCTCTGGAAACACCATATATTTT
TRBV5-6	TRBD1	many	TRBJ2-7	CASSLAGTGHHEQYF	TGTGCCAGCAGCTTGGCCGGGACAGGGCACCACGAGCAGTACTTC
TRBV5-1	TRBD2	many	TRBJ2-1	CASSHSGGYNEQFF	TGCGCCAGCAGCCATAGCGGGGGTTACAATGAGCAGTTCTTC
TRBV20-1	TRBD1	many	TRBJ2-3	CSARRQGGLSDTQYF	TGCAGTGCCCGCCGACAGGGGGGGCTCTCAGATACGCAGTATTTT